This entry lists 32 T cell receptor beta chains sequenced from one sample in a study of T cells in localized non-small cell lung cancer. Libraries were prepared by immunoSEQ multiplex PCR; TCRdb keeps only in-frame clonotypes and omits some of them. The sample yields 25,000 to 30,000 clones, about 88% seen once. The sequencing here drew on peripheral blood, taken before any cancer treatment. All receptors derive from a female donor at least 60 years old with stage III squamous cell lung carcinoma.

The V call is TRBV28, the J call TRBJ2-7, with TRBD2 matching over 10 bases. The junction had 19 bases not matched to a gene; V was cut back by 7 bases and J by 1 base. The germline V gene encodes CDR1 MDHEN and CDR2 SYDVKM. CDR3 size: 19 residues. DNA for the CDR3: TGTGCCAGCATACGACAGCAACCTTTAGGACTAGCGGTTTCCTACGAGCAGTACTTC. Translated: CASIRQQPLGLAVSYEQYF.

CDR3 DNA: TGTGCCAGCAGTTTGCCGAGACAGGCGAGCTCCTACGAGCAGTACTTC. Its protein product is CASSLPRQASSYEQYF. This chain links TRBV28 with TRBJ2-7; weak D call: TRBD1 (6 bases). Per germline, CDR1 MDHEN and CDR2 SYDVKM. Trimming left V 3 bases short and J 0 bases short, with 15 bases between. The CDR3 sequence is 16 residues long.

This clone has only one observation. The chain recombines TRBV4-3 with TRBJ2-5, with TRBD1 identical over 9 bases. The J call may be faulty, since TRBJ2-7 better matches the DNA end. This CDR3 has 16 residues. Germline V gene lookup returns CDR1 LGHNA and CDR2 YSLEER. The CDR3 protein is CASSQGWDGTGSEQYF. In nucleotides, the CDR3 is TGCGCCAGCAGCCAAGGCTGGGACGGGACAGGGAGCGAGCAGTACTTC.

The rearrangement links TRBV6-5 to TRBJ1-2, with TRBD1 matching 8 bases. This CDR3 spans 14 amino acids. Germline V gene lookup returns CDR1 MNHEY and CDR2 SVGAGI. V dropped 0 bases and J dropped 4; count of bases not matched to a gene: 1. In nucleotides, the CDR3 is TGTGCCAGCAGTTACTCTACAGGGGGCTATGGCTACACCTTC. Translating gives CASSYSTGGYGYTF.

The J gene is TRBJ2-5, the V gene TRBV14; D tentatively reads TRBD1 or TRBD2 (5 bases each). The germline V gene has CDR1 SGHDN and CDR2 FVKESK. The CDR3 loop spans 15 amino acids. With 0 bases removed from V and 5 bases from J, the gap between germline ends came to 13 bases. The CDR3 here is CASSQDGRDVETQYF. The CDR3 DNA is TGTGCCAGCAGCCAAGATGGCAGGGACGTTGAGACCCAGTACTTC.

This clone was recorded a few times. This chain joins TRBV27 and TRBJ2-3; 13 bases are shared with TRBD2. Germline trimming cut 5 bases from V and 2 bases from J; bases unmatched to any gene: 4. The CDR3 has 16 residues. The germline V gene encodes CDR1 MNHEY and CDR2 SMNVEV (reference sequence). In DNA, the CDR3 is TGTGCCAGCAGTCAGGGACTAGCGGGGCTCACAGATACGCAGTATTTT. As protein: CASSQGLAGLTDTQYF.

This chain links TRBV11-3 with TRBJ2-3, with unresolved D. The germline V and J ends were trimmed by 5 bases and 4 bases, with 16 bases remaining between them. The CDR3 covers 15 residues. Germline V CDR1 and CDR2: SGHNT, YENEEA. CDR3 sequence reads: CASSPRRIAPDTQYF. CDR3 nucleotide sequence: TGTGCCAGCAGCCCCCGAAGAATAGCCCCAGATACGCAGTATTTT.

In its sample, this clone was seen once. The J gene is TRBJ2-3, the V gene TRBV2, with 11 bases fitting TRBD2. The V gene end was trimmed by 5 bases and the J gene end by 5 bases; junction bases not matched to a gene: 6. CDR3 length: 15 residues. Germline CDR1 SNHLY, CDR2 FYNNEI. In DNA form, the CDR3 reads TGTGCCAGCAGTTCGACTAGCGGGAAGGGAGATACGCAGTATTTT. Translation: CASSSTSGKGDTQYF.

The chain employs TRBV6-6 and TRBJ2-7, with TRBD1 identical over 8 bases. The V and J ends lost 6 bases and 5 bases, in that order; junction bases with no gene match: 15. Germline assignment: CDR1 MNHNY and CDR2 SVGAGI (reference sequence). The CDR3 contains 16 residues. CDR3 sequence: CASRKNLGTGSHEQYF. The DNA of the CDR3 is TGTGCCAGCAGAAAAAATTTGGGGACAGGTTCCCACGAGCAGTACTTC.

The rearrangement links TRBV19 to TRBJ2-5; 8 bases line up with TRBD2. The CDR3 is 15 amino acids. CDR1 and CDR2 (germline): LNHDA, SQIVND (reference sequence). Trimming took 7 bases from V and 7 from J; bases not matched to a gene: 14. In DNA, the CDR3 is TGTGCCAGTAAAGCGGTAGCGGGCAGCGGGGGGACCCAGTACTTC. This sequence encodes CASKAVAGSGGTQYF.

The rearrangement joins TRBV27 to TRBJ2-5; 10 positions match TRBD2. Per germline, CDR1 MNHEY and CDR2 SMNVEV (reference sequence). The CDR3 is 16 residues long. V was pared by 0 bases and J by 5 bases, with 6 bases of the junction left unmatched. The CDR3 nucleotides are TGTGCCAGCAGTTTATCGGCTAGCGGGAGATGGGAGACCCAGTACTTC. Translating gives CASSLSASGRWETQYF.

This chain connects TRBV2 to TRBJ1-6; 8 bases fit TRBD1. V gave up 4 bases and J gave up 10 bases; unmatched junction bases: 6. This CDR3 is built from 14 residues. The germline V gene has CDR1 SNHLY and CDR2 FYNNEI. CDR3 coding DNA: TGTGCCAGCAGTGCTCAGGGGGCCGGGTCACCCCTCCACTTT. Translating gives CASSAQGAGSPLHF.

The chain employs TRBV12-2 and TRBJ1-2; the DNA was not compared with TRBD1, the D call given in the table. TRBV12-2 is deemed a pseudogene. This CDR3 is built from 16 residues. CDR3 sequence (DNA): TGTGCAAGTCGCCGCCCCAGACAGGGGCGGAACTATGGCTACACCTTC. It is translated as CASRRPRQGRNYGYTF.

J is TRBJ1-1 and V is TRBV18, with D possibly TRBD1 on 5 matching bases. The germline V and J ends were trimmed by 4 bases and 2 bases, with 14 bases remaining between them. The CDR3 consists of 15 residues. Germline V gene sequence: CDR1 KGHSH, CDR2 LQKENI. Written as DNA, the CDR3 is TGTGCCAGCTCACGGGGGGGGGAATTAAACACTGAAGCTTTCTTT. As protein: CASSRGGELNTEAFF.

This clone was recorded only once. The chain couples TRBV9 to TRBJ2-7, with TRBD1 identical over 10 bases. CDR3 length: 16 residues. CDR1 and CDR2 from the germline V gene are SGDLS and YYNGEE. Germline trimming cut 3 bases from V and 6 bases from J; bases unmatched to any gene: 12. DNA of the CDR3: TGTGCCAGCAGCGCGAAGACCGGGACAGGGGCTTCCGAGCAGTACTTC. It codes for CASSAKTGTGASEQYF. Drawing the rest from reference TRBV9 and TRBJ2-7, the complete variable domain is DSGVTQTPKHLITATGQRVTLRCSPRSGDLSVYWYQQSLDQGLQFLIQYYNGEERAKGNILERFSAQQFPDLHSELNLSSLELGDSALYFCASSAKTGTGASEQYFGPGTRLTVT.

This clone was counted a single time. V usage is TRBV18 and J usage is TRBJ1-4, with TRBD1 as a possible D gene (6 bases). V dropped 3 bases and J dropped 3 bases, with 17 bases sitting between them. The CDR3 has 17 amino acids. Germline-derived CDR1 and CDR2 are KGHSH and LQKENI. The CDR3 nucleotides are TGTGCCAGCTCACCCAATACAGGGAATTTAGCTAATGAAAAACTGTTTTTT. Translated, it gives CASSPNTGNLANEKLFF.

This chain uses TRBV5-5 with TRBJ2-5; tentative D call: TRBD2 (7 bases). CDR3 length: 15 amino acids. Trimming removed 2 bases from V and 6 bases from J, with 17 bases in between. The germline gives CDR1 SGHKS, CDR2 YYEKEE (reference sequence). CDR3 DNA sequence: TGTGCCAGCAGCTTCAATACCGGGGGGCCGCAGACCCAGTACTTC. Protein sequence: CASSFNTGGPQTQYF.

This chain connects TRBV7-2 to TRBJ2-2; possibly TRBD2 for D (5 bases). The germline V and J ends were trimmed by 2 bases and 6 bases, with 16 bases remaining between them. The CDR3 is made up of 16 amino acids. Germline loops: CDR1 SGHTA, CDR2 FQGNSA. The CDR3: CASSLWSQEAAGELFF. The CDR3 DNA sequence: TGTGCCAGCAGCTTATGGTCCCAGGAGGCCGCCGGGGAGCTGTTTTTT.

This chain uses TRBV2 with TRBJ1-5; the D is unclear. Germline V gene lookup returns CDR1 SNHLY and CDR2 FYNNEI. The germline V and J ends were trimmed by 2 bases and 2 bases, with 7 bases remaining between them. The CDR3 has 14 residues. CDR3 in amino acids: CASSEQAGNQPQHF. The CDR3 DNA is TGTGCCAGCAGTGAACAGGCCGGCAATCAGCCCCAGCATTTT.

The chain is built from TRBV11-2 and TRBJ2-2; 9 nucleotides line up with TRBD2. Trimming took 5 bases from V and 10 from J; bases not matched to a gene: 11. Germline V lookup: CDR1 SGHAT, CDR2 FQNNGV. The CDR3 runs 15 residues. CDR3 residues: CASSVAGALREELFF. The CDR3 nucleotides read TGTGCCAGCAGCGTAGCGGGAGCCCTCCGTGAGGAGCTGTTTTTT.

This chain links TRBV19 with TRBJ1-1, with a tentative D call TRBD1 (5 bases). Per germline, CDR1 LNHDA and CDR2 SQIVND (reference sequence). V lost 7 bases and J 3 bases, leaving 18 bases between the germline ends. The CDR3 covers 15 residues. The CDR3 DNA is TGTGCCAGTACCTGGGGGGGGAGAACCTACACTGAAGCTTTCTTT. Protein product: CASTWGGRTYTEAFF.

The chain has TRBV25-1 and TRBJ2-7, with D maybe TRBD1 (6 bases). Germline lookup yields CDR1 MGHDK and CDR2 SYGVNS. V lost 1 base to trimming and J lost 7 bases, with 20 bases between them. This CDR3 spans 16 amino acids. CDR3 region: CASSESGGEPRGEQYF. The CDR3 bases are TGTGCCAGCAGTGAATCCGGCGGTGAGCCCAGGGGAGAGCAGTACTTC.

The V and J genes are TRBV5-4 and TRBJ2-1; 8 nucleotides line up with TRBD1. The CDR3 has 14 amino acids. Trimming at V came to 5 bases and at J to 5 bases, leaving 6 bases not matched to a gene. Germline V lookup: CDR1 SGHNT, CDR2 YYREEE (reference sequence). CDR3 DNA sequence: TGTGCCAGCAGTAAATGGACAGGGAACAATGAGCAGTTCTTC. This encodes CASSKWTGNNEQFF.

In the case of this clone: This same CDR3 is encoded by further DNA sequences in the sample. The V and J genes are TRBV2 and TRBJ1-6; 8 bases match TRBD1. There are 13 residues in the CDR3. Germline CDR1 reads SNHLY; CDR2 reads FYNNEI. V lost 6 bases, J lost 8 bases, and 3 bases stayed unmatched. In DNA form, the CDR3 reads TGTGCCAGCAGCGACAGGGGAGATTCACCCCTCCACTTT. It specifies CASSDRGDSPLHF.

This sequence joins TRBV7-8 and TRBJ1-5; D ambiguous. The germline V gene encodes CDR1 SGHVS and CDR2 FQNEAQ. V was clipped by 5 bases and J by 4 bases, with 15 bases between them. The CDR3 extends over 15 amino acids. As DNA, the CDR3 is TGTGCCAGCAGCCGACCGGGAGGAGAAAATCAGCCCCAGCATTTT. It codes for CASSRPGGENQPQHF.

The V and J genes are TRBV18 and TRBJ1-1, with 9 bases aligning to TRBD1. The CDR3 totals 14 residues. Germline CDR1 is KGHSH and CDR2 is LQKENI. Germline trimming cut 3 bases from V and 7 bases from J; bases unmatched to any gene: 6. CDR3 amino acids: CASSPDRGMGEAFF. The CDR3 nucleotides are TGTGCCAGCTCACCGGACAGGGGAATGGGTGAAGCTTTCTTT.

The chain joins TRBV28 to TRBJ1-5; D possibly corresponds to TRBD1 (5 bases). The CDR3 runs to 16 residues. Germline V gives CDR1 MDHEN, CDR2 SYDVKM. V gave up 4 bases and J gave up 5 bases, with 18 bases separating them. Here the CDR3 reads CASSSRVGQGYQPQHF. In nucleotides, the CDR3 is TGTGCCAGCAGTTCACGGGTCGGGCAGGGATATCAGCCCCAGCATTTT.

The chain combines TRBV15 with TRBJ1-4; TRBD1 agrees at 10 bases. With V trimmed by 5 bases and J by 8 bases, 5 bases remained unmatched. The CDR3 runs 14 residues. The germline V gene encodes CDR1 LNHNV and CDR2 YYDKDF (reference sequence). Here the CDR3 reads CATSRDRGGEKLFF. The CDR3 DNA reads TGTGCCACCAGCCGGGACAGGGGAGGAGAAAAACTGTTTTTT.

V gene TRBV11-2 combines with J gene TRBJ1-4; D ambiguous. The V gene's germline CDR1 is SGHAT and CDR2 FQNNGV. With 4 bases removed from V and 0 bases from J, the gap between germline ends came to 6 bases. The CDR3 consists of 14 residues. This chain's CDR3 is CASSSQATNEKLFF. For the CDR3, the DNA is TGTGCCAGCAGCTCACAAGCAACTAATGAAAAACTGTTTTTT.

This clone is a singleton in its sample. The rearrangement uses TRBV21-1 and TRBJ2-2; the table's D call TRBD2 went unverified against the DNA. TRBV21-1 is a pseudogene locus. The CDR3 has 20 amino acids. CDR3 in DNA: TGTGCCAGCAGACCGAGGGGACTAGCGGGGTACCAATCGAACACCGGGGAGCTGTTTTTT. It specifies CASRPRGLAGYQSNTGELFF.

This clone was seen more than once but under ten times. The chain links TRBV4-3 to TRBJ2-5; D possibly uses TRBD1 or TRBD2 (5 bases each). Trimming pared 0 bases from V and 5 bases from J, leaving 13 bases between. Germline CDR1 reads LGHNA; CDR2 reads YSLEER. CDR3 size: 15 residues. The CDR3, as DNA: TGCGCCAGCAGCCAAGATTCGGGGCCTGGGGAGACCCAGTACTTC. This gives the protein CASSQDSGPGETQYF.

The rearrangement links TRBV15 to TRBJ1-5; 11 bases match TRBD1. The CDR3 sequence is 19 residues long. After removal of 8 bases from V and 1 base from J, the junction contained 16 bases not matched to a gene. Germline lookup yields CDR1 LNHNV and CDR2 YYDKDF (reference sequence). CDR3 DNA: TGTGCCACCTCAAGCCCCCCCGGGACAGGGGGGACCAGCAATCAGCCCCAGCATTTT. Its protein is CATSSPPGTGGTSNQPQHF. Based on the CDR3 plus reference TRBV15 and TRBJ1-5, the full variable domain is DAMVIQNPRYQVTQFGKPVTLSCSQTLNHNVMYWYQQKSSQAPKLLFHYYDKDFNNEADTPDNFQSRRPNTSFCFLDIRSPGLGDTAMYLCATSSPPGTGGTSNQPQHFGDGTRLSIL.